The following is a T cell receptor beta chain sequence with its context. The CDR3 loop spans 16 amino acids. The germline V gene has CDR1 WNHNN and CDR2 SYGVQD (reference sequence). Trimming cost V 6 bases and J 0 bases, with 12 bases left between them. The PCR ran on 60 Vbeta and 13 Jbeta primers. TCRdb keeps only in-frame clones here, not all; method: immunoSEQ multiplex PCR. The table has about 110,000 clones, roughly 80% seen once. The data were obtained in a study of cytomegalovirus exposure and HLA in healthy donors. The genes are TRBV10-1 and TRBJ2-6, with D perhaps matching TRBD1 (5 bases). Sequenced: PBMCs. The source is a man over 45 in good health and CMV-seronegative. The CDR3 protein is CASSGHPNSGANVLTF. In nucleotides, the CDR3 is TGCGCCAGCAGCGGACACCCGAACTCTGGGGCCAACGTCCTGACTTTC.